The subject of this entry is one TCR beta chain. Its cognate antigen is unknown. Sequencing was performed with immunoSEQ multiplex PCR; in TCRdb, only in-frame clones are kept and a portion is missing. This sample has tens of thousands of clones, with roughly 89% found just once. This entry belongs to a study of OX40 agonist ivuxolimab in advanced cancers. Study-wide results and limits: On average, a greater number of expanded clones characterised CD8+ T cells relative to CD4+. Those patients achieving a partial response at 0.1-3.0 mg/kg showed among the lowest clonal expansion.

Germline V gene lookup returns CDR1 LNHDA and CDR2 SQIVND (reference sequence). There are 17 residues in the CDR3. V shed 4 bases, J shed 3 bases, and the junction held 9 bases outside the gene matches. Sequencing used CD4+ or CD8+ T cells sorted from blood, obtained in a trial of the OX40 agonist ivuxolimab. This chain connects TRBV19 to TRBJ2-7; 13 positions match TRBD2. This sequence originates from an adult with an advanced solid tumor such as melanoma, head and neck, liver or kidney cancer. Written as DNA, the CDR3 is TGTGCCAGTAGTAGCCGGACTAGCGGGAGCCAGAGCTACGAGCAGTACTTC. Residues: CASSSRTSGSQSYEQYF. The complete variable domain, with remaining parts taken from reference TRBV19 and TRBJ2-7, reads DGGITQSPKYLFRKEGQNVTLSCEQNLNHDAMYWYRQDPGQGLRLIYYSQIVNDFQKGDIAEGYSVSREKKESFPLTVTSAQKNPTAFYLCASSSRTSGSQSYEQYFGPGTRLTVT.